The 8 T cell receptor beta chains below all came from one sample that was sequenced in a study of metastatic and nonmetastatic thyroid tumors. TCRdb used MiXCR to call clones anew from the PCR reads. The sample shows tens of thousands of clones, around a third of them seen only once. Until they underwent thyroid surgery, no patient had received any treatment. Sequenced sample: blood. The receptors come from a female donor with papillary thyroid cancer or a benign thyroid nodule (not recorded which). Some clones in this sample may be carry-over from other donors' samples.

In its sample, this clone is medium-sized (0.01 to 0.1%). The V call is TRBV6-1, the J call TRBJ2-3, with D uncertain. The CDR3 extends over 14 amino acids. CDR1 and CDR2 from the germline V gene are MNHNS and SASEGT. V gave up 2 bases and J gave up 4 bases, with 10 bases separating them. The CDR3 bases are TGTGCCAGCAGTGAAATCGCCGGGTCAGATACGCAGTATTTT. Translating gives CASSEIAGSDTQYF.

There are a few counts of this clone. CDR3 bases: TGCGCCAGCAGTACTACCGAGAATGAAAAACTGTTTTTT. Residues: CASSTTENEKLFF. The chain is built from TRBV10-2 and TRBJ1-4; D gene unclear. Per the germline V gene, CDR1 is WSHSY and CDR2 is SAAADI. Trimming cost V 5 bases and J 5 bases, with 9 bases left between them. The CDR3 loop spans 13 amino acids.

Only a few counts were recorded for this clone. The gene calls are TRBV20-1 and TRBJ2-1, with TRBD2 matching 7 bases. CDR1 DFQATT and CDR2 SNEGSKA come from the germline V gene (reference sequence). The CDR3 loop spans 13 amino acids. As DNA, the CDR3 is TGCAGAATCGACCGGGGGGAACACAATGAGCAGTTCTTC. As protein: CRIDRGEHNEQFF.

This clone was detected many times. The chain employs TRBV7-9 and TRBJ2-1; 7 bases align to TRBD1. The ends lost 3 bases at V and 3 bases at J; junction bases unmatched: 2. Per germline, CDR1 SEHNR and CDR2 FQNEAQ (reference sequence). The CDR3 has 14 residues. The CDR3 region is CASSFDRDYNEQFF. The CDR3, as DNA: TGTGCCAGCAGCTTTGACAGGGACTACAATGAGCAGTTCTTC.

This clone was counted many times. The V and J genes are TRBV6-1 and TRBJ1-4, with unresolved D. The germline V gene encodes CDR1 MNHNS and CDR2 SASEGT. The CDR3 covers 13 residues. V dropped 8 bases and J dropped 3 bases, with 10 bases sitting between them. The CDR3 protein is CASGQVANEKLFF. CDR3 nucleotides: TGTGCCAGCGGTCAGGTAGCTAATGAAAAACTGTTTTTT.

By share, this clone counts as medium-sized. V gene TRBV6-1 combines with J gene TRBJ1-1; TRBD1 is a possible D gene (6 bases). Germline CDR1 and CDR2: MNHNS and SASEGT. CDR3 size: 14 residues. The V end lost 7 bases, the J end lost 0 bases, and 12 bases lay between the germline ends. Here the CDR3 reads CASTEDSVNTEAFF. The DNA for the CDR3 is TGTGCCAGCACAGAGGACAGCGTGAACACTGAAGCTTTCTTT.

CDR3 protein: CAWYPGGAQRDGYTF. The CDR3 nucleotides are TGTGCCTGGTACCCGGGTGGGGCCCAAAGGGATGGCTACACCTTC. The J gene is TRBJ1-2, the V gene TRBV30, with D possibly being TRBD1 (5 bases). CDR1 is GTSNPN and CDR2 is SVGIG in the germline V gene (reference sequence). V was cut by 5 bases and J by 6 bases, with 22 bases left in between. CDR3 size: 15 residues. Variable domain in full (rest from reference TRBV30 and TRBJ1-2): SQTIHQWPATLVQPVGSPLSLECTVEGTSNPNLYWYRQAAGRGLQLLFYSVGIGQISSEVPQNLSASRPQDRQFILSSKKLLLSDSGFYLCAWYPGGAQRDGYTFGSGTRLTVV.

This clone appeared once. This rearrangement joins TRBV6-1 to TRBJ2-5; tentative D call: TRBD1 (5 bases). This CDR3 spans 14 amino acids. The V gene lost 2 bases and the J gene lost 5 bases, with 12 bases spanning the gap. Germline CDR1 MNHNS, CDR2 SASEGT. The CDR3 loop reads CASSERRVGETQYF. For the CDR3, the DNA is TGTGCCAGCAGTGAACGCAGGGTGGGGGAGACCCAGTACTTC.